Given below is one T cell receptor (beta chain) in context. This entry is derived from a study of OX40 agonist ivuxolimab in advanced cancers. Produced via immunoSEQ multiplex PCR; TCRdb's table is partial and in-frame only. The sample has fewer than 60,000 clones, approximately 80% seen once; the top ten hold around 0.7%. Trimming took 6 bases from V and 7 from J; bases not matched to a gene: 3. The germline gives CDR1 LNHDA, CDR2 SQIVND (reference sequence). This CDR3 contains 12 residues. Material: CD4+ or CD8+ T cells sorted from blood, obtained in a trial of the OX40 agonist ivuxolimab. This sequence was found in an adult with an advanced solid tumor such as melanoma, head and neck, liver or kidney cancer. The rearrangement joins TRBV19 to TRBJ1-1; TRBD1 agrees at 9 bases. The CDR3 sequence is CASSQTGGEAFF. The DNA for the CDR3 is TGTGCCAGTAGCCAGACAGGGGGTGAAGCTTTCTTT. The full variable domain, rest sourced from reference TRBV19 and TRBJ1-1, is DGGITQSPKYLFRKEGQNVTLSCEQNLNHDAMYWYRQDPGQGLRLIYYSQIVNDFQKGDIAEGYSVSREKKESFPLTVTSAQKNPTAFYLCASSQTGGEAFFGQGTRLTVV.